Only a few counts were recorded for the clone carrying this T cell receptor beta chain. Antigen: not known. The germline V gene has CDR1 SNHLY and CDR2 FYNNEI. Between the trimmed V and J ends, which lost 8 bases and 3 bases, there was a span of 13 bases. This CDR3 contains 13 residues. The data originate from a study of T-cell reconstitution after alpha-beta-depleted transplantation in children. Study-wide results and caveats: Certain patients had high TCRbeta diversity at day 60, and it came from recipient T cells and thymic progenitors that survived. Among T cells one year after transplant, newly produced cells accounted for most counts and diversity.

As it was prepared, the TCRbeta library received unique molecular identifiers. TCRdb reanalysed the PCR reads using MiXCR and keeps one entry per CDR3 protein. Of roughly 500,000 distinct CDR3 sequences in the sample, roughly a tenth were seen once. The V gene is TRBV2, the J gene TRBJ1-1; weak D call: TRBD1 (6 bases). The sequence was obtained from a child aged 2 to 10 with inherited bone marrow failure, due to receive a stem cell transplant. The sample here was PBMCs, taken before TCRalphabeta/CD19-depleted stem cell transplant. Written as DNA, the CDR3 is TGTGCCAGCGACTTTACAGGGTACACTGAAGCTTTCTTT. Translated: CASDFTGYTEAFF.